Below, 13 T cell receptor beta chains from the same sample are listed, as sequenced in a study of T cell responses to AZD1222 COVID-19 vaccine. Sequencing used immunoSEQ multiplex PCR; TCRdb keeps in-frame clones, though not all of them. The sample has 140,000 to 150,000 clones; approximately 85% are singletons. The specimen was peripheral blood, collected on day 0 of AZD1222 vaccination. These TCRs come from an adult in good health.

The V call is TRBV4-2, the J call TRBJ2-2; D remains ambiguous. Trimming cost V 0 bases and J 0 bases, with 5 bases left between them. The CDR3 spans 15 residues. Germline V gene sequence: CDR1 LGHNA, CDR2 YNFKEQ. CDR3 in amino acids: CASSQDPPNTGELFF. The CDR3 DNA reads TGTGCCAGCAGCCAAGATCCCCCGAACACCGGGGAGCTGTTTTTT.

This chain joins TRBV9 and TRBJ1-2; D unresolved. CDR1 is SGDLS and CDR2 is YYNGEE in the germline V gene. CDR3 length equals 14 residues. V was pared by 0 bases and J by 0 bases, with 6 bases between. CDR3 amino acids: CASSVGQANYGYTF. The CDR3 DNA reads TGTGCCAGCAGCGTAGGGCAGGCTAACTATGGCTACACCTTC.

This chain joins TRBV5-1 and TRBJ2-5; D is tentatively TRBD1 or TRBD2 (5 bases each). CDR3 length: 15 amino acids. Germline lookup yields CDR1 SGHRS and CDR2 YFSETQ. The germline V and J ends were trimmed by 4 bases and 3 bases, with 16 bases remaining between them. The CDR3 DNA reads TGCGCCAGCAGCATATCCGGGACCCGCGAAGAGACCCAGTACTTC. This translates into CASSISGTREETQYF.

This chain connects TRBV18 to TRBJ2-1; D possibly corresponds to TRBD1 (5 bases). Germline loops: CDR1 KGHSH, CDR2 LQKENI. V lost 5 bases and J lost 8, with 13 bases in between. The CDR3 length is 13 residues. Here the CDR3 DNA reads TGTGCCAGCTCAGCAGGGATAGAAGATGAGCAGTTCTTC. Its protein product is CASSAGIEDEQFF.

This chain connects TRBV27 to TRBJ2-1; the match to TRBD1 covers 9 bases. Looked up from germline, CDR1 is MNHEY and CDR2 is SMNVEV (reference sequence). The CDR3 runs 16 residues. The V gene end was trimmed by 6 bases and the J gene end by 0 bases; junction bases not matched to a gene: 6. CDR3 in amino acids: CASRDGTGSSYNEQFF. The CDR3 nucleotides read TGTGCCAGCAGGGACGGGACAGGGAGCTCCTACAATGAGCAGTTCTTC.

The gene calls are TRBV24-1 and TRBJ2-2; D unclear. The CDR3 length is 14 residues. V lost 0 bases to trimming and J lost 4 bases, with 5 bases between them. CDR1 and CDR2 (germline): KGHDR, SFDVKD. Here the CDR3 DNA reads TGTGCCACCAGTGATTTGGGCAGCACCGGGGAGCTGTTTTTT. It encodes CATSDLGSTGELFF.

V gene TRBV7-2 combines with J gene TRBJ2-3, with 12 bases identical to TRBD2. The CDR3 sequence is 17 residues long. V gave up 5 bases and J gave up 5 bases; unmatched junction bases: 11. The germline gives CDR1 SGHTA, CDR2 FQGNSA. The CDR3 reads CASSPRAASGGGDTQYF. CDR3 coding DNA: TGTGCCAGCAGCCCTCGGGCGGCTAGCGGGGGGGGAGATACGCAGTATTTT.

The DNA of the CDR3 is TGTGCCAGCAGCTTGGGACAGGGAGGGTCACCCCTCCACTTT. This translates into CASSLGQGGSPLHF. The V gene is TRBV7-9, the J gene TRBJ1-6, with TRBD1 identical over 9 bases. This CDR3 has 14 amino acids. Trimming at V came to 3 bases and at J to 10 bases, leaving 4 bases not matched to a gene. The V gene's germline CDR1 is SEHNR and CDR2 FQNEAQ (reference sequence).

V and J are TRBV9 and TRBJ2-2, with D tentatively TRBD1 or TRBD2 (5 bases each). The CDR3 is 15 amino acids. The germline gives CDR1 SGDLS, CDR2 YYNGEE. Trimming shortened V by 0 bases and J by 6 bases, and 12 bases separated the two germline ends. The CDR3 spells CASSVVPGAPGELFF. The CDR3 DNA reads TGTGCCAGCAGCGTAGTTCCCGGGGCCCCCGGGGAGCTGTTTTTT.

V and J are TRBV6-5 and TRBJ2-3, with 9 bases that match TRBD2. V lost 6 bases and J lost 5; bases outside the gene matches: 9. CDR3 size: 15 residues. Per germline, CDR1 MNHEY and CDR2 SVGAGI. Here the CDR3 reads CASRPSWTSEDTQYF. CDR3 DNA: TGTGCCAGCAGGCCCTCTTGGACTAGCGAAGATACGCAGTATTTT.

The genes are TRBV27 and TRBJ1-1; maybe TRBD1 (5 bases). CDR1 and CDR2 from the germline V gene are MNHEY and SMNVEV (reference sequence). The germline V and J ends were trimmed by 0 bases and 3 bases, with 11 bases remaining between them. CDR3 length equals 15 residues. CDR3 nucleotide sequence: TGTGCCAGCAGTTTATCGGGGGTTCAGTACACTGAAGCTTTCTTT. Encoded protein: CASSLSGVQYTEAFF.

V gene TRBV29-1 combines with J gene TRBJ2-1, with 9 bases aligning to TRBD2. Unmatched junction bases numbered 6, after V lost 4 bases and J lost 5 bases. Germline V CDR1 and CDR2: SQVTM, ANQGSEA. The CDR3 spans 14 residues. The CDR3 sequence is CSVVLAGRDNEQFF. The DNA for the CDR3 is TGCAGCGTTGTTCTAGCGGGAAGGGACAATGAGCAGTTCTTC.

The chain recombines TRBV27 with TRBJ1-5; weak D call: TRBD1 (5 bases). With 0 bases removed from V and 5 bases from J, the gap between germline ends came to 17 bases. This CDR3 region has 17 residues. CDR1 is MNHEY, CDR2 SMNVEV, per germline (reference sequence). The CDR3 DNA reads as TGTGCCAGCAGTTTATCGAGGCAGGGAAGGATCCATCAGCCCCAGCATTTT. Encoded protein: CASSLSRQGRIHQPQHF.